The clone carrying this T cell receptor (beta chain) was seen a single time. Its cognate antigen is unknown. This record belongs to a study of identical twins. The study's findings and limits: The study found weaker excess twin sharing in beta out-of-frame sequences. Insertion counts were lower in abundant cord blood beta clonotypes, a trend that memory repertoires did not show.

Each CDR3 protein gets one entry after TCRdb re-called the 5' RACE reads with MiXCR. The table records some 1,700,000 distinct CDR3 sequences, less than 35% of them present only once. This CDR3 is 14 amino acids long. Trimming left V 1 base short and J 7 bases short, with 8 bases between. CDR1 LGHDT and CDR2 YNNKEL come from the germline V gene (reference sequence). The sequence derives from a newborn girl in good health. The chain has TRBV3-1 and TRBJ1-6; D unresolved. Sequenced sample: cord blood. The CDR3 DNA reads TGTGCCAGCAGCCAAGTACAGTCAAATTCACCCCTCCACTTT. Its protein product is CASSQVQSNSPLHF. Using reference TRBV3-1 and TRBJ1-6 for the parts outside the CDR3, the full variable domain is DTAVSQTPKYLVTQMGNDKSIKCEQNLGHDTMYWYKQDSKKFLKIMFSYNNKELIINETVPNRFSPKSPDKAHLNLHINSLELGDSAVYFCASSQVQSNSPLHFGNGTRLTVT.